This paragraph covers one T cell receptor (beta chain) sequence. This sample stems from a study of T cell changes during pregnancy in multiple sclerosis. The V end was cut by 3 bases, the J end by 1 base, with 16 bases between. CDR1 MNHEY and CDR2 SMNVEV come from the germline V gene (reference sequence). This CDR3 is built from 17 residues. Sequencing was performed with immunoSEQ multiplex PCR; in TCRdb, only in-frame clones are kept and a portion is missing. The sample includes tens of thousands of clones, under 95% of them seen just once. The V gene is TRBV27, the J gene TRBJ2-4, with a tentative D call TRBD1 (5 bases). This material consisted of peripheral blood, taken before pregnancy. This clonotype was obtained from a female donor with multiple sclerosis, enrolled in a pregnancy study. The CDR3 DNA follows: TGTGCCAGCAGTTTCCTTAGAGACCCAGGGGCCAAAAACATTCAGTACTTC. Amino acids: CASSFLRDPGAKNIQYF.